These 6 T cell receptor beta chains were sequenced from one sample in a study of graft-versus-host responses after intestinal transplantation. Sequencing was performed with immunoSEQ multiplex PCR; in TCRdb, only in-frame clones are kept and a portion is missing. The sample carries just over 8,000 clones, around 62% recorded once. Graft-derived tissue was subjected to processing to liberate intraepithelial and lamina propria lymphocytes. Specimen: ileum tissue, collected around 460 days after transplant. The source of these receptors is a human patient who received an intestinal transplant, so some T cells may come from the graft donor.

Sample share makes this clone medium-sized. CDR3 loop: CASSLTGGQFTEAFF. CDR3 coding DNA: TGTGCCAGCAGCTTGACAGGGGGCCAATTCACTGAAGCTTTCTTT. The chain carries TRBV5-8 and TRBJ1-1, with 9 positions matching TRBD1. The CDR3 contains 15 residues. CDR1 SGHTS and CDR2 YDEGEE come from the germline V gene. V lost 1 base and J lost 4; bases outside the gene matches: 5.

CDR3 sequence (DNA): TGTGCCAGCAGTGCTAGCGGTGGGGGGGATGAGCAGTTCTTC. Translation: CASSASGGGDEQFF. The chain couples TRBV2 to TRBJ2-1; 7 nucleotides align to TRBD2. The CDR3 is 14 residues long. V lost 4 bases, J lost 8 bases, and 8 bases stayed unmatched. CDR1 is SNHLY and CDR2 is FYNNEI in the germline V gene.

The V gene is TRBV5-6, the J gene TRBJ1-2; D unresolved. V was clipped by 4 bases and J by 6 bases, with 22 bases between them. Germline V CDR1 and CDR2: SGHDT, YYEEEE. The CDR3 is made up of 16 amino acids. The CDR3 bases are TGTGCCAGCAGCCGTAATCGTCAGACGGCTATTCATGGCTACACCTTC. Its translation is CASSRNRQTAIHGYTF.

CDR3: CASGTVNTEAFF. CDR3 in DNA: TGTGCCAGCGGGACAGTGAACACTGAAGCTTTCTTT. This chain links TRBV6-1 with TRBJ1-1; TRBD1 matches at 7 bases. Trimming cost V 8 bases and J 0 bases; bases outside gene matches: 0. Germline lookup yields CDR1 MNHNS and CDR2 SASEGT. This CDR3 has 12 residues.

The chain has TRBV5-6 and TRBJ2-5; 7 bases match TRBD1. The CDR3 totals 14 residues. J gave up 6 bases and V 4 bases, and 9 bases lay outside the gene matches. Germline V CDR1 and CDR2: SGHDT, YYEEEE. CDR3 sequence (DNA): TGTGCCAGCAGCCTCGACAGGGCTCTAAAGACCCAGTACTTC. Protein: CASSLDRALKTQYF.

The chain is built from TRBV6-5 and TRBJ2-4, with 7 bases matching TRBD1. The V gene's germline CDR1 is MNHEY and CDR2 SVGAGI. Trimming removed 0 bases from V and 2 bases from J; junction bases left unmatched: 4. There are 16 residues in the CDR3. The CDR3 spells CASSYSNRGSKNIQYF. In DNA form, the CDR3 reads TGTGCCAGCAGTTACTCGAACAGGGGTTCCAAAAACATTCAGTACTTC.